This T cell receptor beta chain was found in a study of cytomegalovirus exposure and HLA in healthy donors. Germline V gene sequence: CDR1 KGHSH, CDR2 LQKENI. Trimming shortened V by 2 bases and J by 2 bases, and 15 bases separated the two germline ends. This CDR3 has 16 residues. Amplification used 60 Vbeta primers and 13 Jbeta primers. TCRdb's table, derived via immunoSEQ multiplex PCR, lists solely in-frame clones and lacks some. The table lists roughly 190,000 clones, around 87% of them singletons. The sequenced material came from PBMCs. The V and J genes are TRBV18 and TRBJ1-2; weak D call: TRBD1 (5 bases). The sequence came from a man younger than 40 in good health and CMV-seronegative. This CDR3 reads CASSPGASLGNYGYTF. DNA for the CDR3: TGTGCCAGCTCACCAGGGGCGTCTCTGGGGAACTATGGCTACACCTTC.